This T cell receptor beta chain comes out of a study of blood T cell repertoires in COVID-19. Study-level information: Samples taken during acute and convalescent COVID-19 were collected in the United States, Italy and Spain. PBMCs, B-cell-depleted T cells, or T cells provided the cDNA or gDNA that made up the material.

Trimming cost V 6 bases and J 8 bases; bases outside gene matches: 10. CDR1 and CDR2 from the germline V gene are MNHEY and SMNVEV (reference sequence). The CDR3 is 15 amino acids. Original data processing: Estimation of nucleated cell counts was performed using reference gene primer amplification. Sequencing used immunoSEQ multiplex PCR; TCRdb keeps in-frame clones, though not all of them. That table is the source of V, J and clone size, and D and trimming were worked out from the DNA. Of about 150,000 clones listed, 65% to 80% are singletons. Sequenced material: peripheral blood. The chain links TRBV27 to TRBJ2-2; the match to TRBD2 covers 9 bases. The source of this sequence is a man aged 55 to 70 with acute or convalescent COVID-19. The CDR3 here is CASSPTSGLIGELFF. CDR3 DNA sequence: TGTGCCAGCAGCCCGACTAGCGGTTTGATAGGGGAGCTGTTTTTT.